The 6 T cell receptor beta chains presented below share a single source sample, sequenced in a study of T cell repertoires in cytomegalovirus infection. These TCRs are of unknown antigen specificity. Via MiXCR, TCRdb re-called the reads, giving one row per CDR3 protein. The sample consists of roughly 500,000 distinct CDR3 sequences, roughly a third of them appearing once. The sample here was cultured PBMCs, taken from culture after CMV antigen stimulation. The receptor source for this set is a human donor in good health (CMV status not recorded). Some clones in this sample may be carry-over from other donors' samples.

DNA of the CDR3: TGTGCCAGCAGCAAACCGGGACGGGAGACCCAGTACTTC. Translating it yields CASSKPGRETQYF. V and J are TRBV7-8 and TRBJ2-5; D tentatively reads TRBD1 or TRBD2 (5 bases each). V was clipped by 5 bases and J by 5 bases, with 12 bases between them. This CDR3 is 13 amino acids long. Germline V gene lookup returns CDR1 SGHVS and CDR2 FQNEAQ. Combining the CDR3 with reference TRBV7-8 and TRBJ2-5 gives the whole variable domain GAGVSQSPRYKVAKRGQDVALRCDPISGHVSLFWYQQALGQGPEFLTYFQNEAQLDKSGLPSDRFFAERPEGSVSTLKIQRTQQEDSAVYLCASSKPGRETQYFGPGTRLLVL.

This clonotype was found many times. V gene TRBV27 combines with J gene TRBJ1-6; a weak D match, TRBD1 (5 bases). Trimming stripped 1 base from V and 0 bases from J, with 7 bases between. In germline, CDR1 is MNHEY, CDR2 SMNVEV (reference sequence). CDR3 length equals 16 residues. The CDR3 spells CASSLWGSSYNSPLHF. CDR3 coding DNA: TGTGCCAGCAGTTTATGGGGGAGCTCCTATAATTCACCCCTCCACTTT.

This chain joins TRBV10-3 and TRBJ1-2, with D possibly matching TRBD1 (6 bases). The V gene's germline CDR1 is ENHRY and CDR2 SYGVKD. Trimming took off 5 bases at V and 6 bases at J, with 10 bases between the two ends. The CDR3 contains 12 residues. In DNA, the CDR3 is TGTGCCATCAGTATACAGGGTCATGGCTACACCTTC. It translates to CAISIQGHGYTF.

This clonotype was found many times. The V call is TRBV7-2, the J call TRBJ2-1, with 16 bases matching TRBD2. V dropped 4 bases and J dropped 6; count of bases not matched to a gene: 9. The CDR3 is made up of 18 amino acids. Germline V lookup: CDR1 SGHTA, CDR2 FQGNSA. CDR3 residues: CASSSGLAGGPTTNEQFF. Here the CDR3 DNA reads TGTGCCAGCAGCTCGGGACTAGCGGGAGGGCCGACTACCAATGAGCAGTTCTTC.

This clonotype appeared a few times. The chain has TRBV5-1 and TRBJ2-1; D gene uncertain. The CDR3 has 12 amino acids. CDR1 SGHRS and CDR2 YFSETQ come from the germline V gene. V lost 4 bases and J lost 9, with 11 bases in between. In DNA, the CDR3 is TGCGCCAGCAGCACACGGACGAGTGAGCAGTTCTTC. Amino acids: CASSTRTSEQFF.

This clonotype was recorded a few times. The chain employs TRBV11-1 and TRBJ2-7, with 7 bases lining up with TRBD1. Germline V gene data show CDR1 as SGHAT and CDR2 as FQDESV (reference sequence). CDR3 length: 12 amino acids. V was pared by 6 bases and J by 5 bases, with 4 bases of the junction left unmatched. The CDR3 protein is CASSTDRDEQYF. Written as DNA, the CDR3 is TGTGCCAGCAGTACTGACAGGGACGAGCAGTACTTC.